The rows below give T cell receptor beta chains drawn from one sample of a study. TCRdb used MiXCR to reprocess the 5' RACE reads, holding one entry per CDR3 protein. The table includes fewer than 400 distinct CDR3 sequences, approximately 7.1% detected once. Material: effector memory T cells from blood PBMCs. The receptors were sampled from a male donor with HIV. Each CDR3 is given with its conserved first and last residue.

CDR3 protein,V gene,J gene
CASSSPPHDTDTQYF,TRBV28,TRBJ2-3
CSASGTPNTDTQYF,TRBV20-1,TRBJ2-3
CASSVDRAQPQHF,TRBV18,TRBJ1-5
CASSLVYRDEQYF,TRBV7-4,TRBJ2-7
CAWKRSTDTQYF,TRBV30,TRBJ2-3
CASSSPGGNTEAFF,TRBV6-5,TRBJ1-1
CASSPAGGNTEAFF,TRBV5-1,TRBJ1-1
CSVVPGTTEAFF,TRBV29-1,TRBJ1-1
CAISGGSPNYGYTF,TRBV10-3,TRBJ1-2
CASTTLRSGNEKLFF,TRBV19,TRBJ1-4
CASSYRGGNTEAFF,TRBV6-5,TRBJ1-1
CASSLRTGDNSPLHF,TRBV5-1,TRBJ1-6
CASSSGGRRTEAFF,TRBV28,TRBJ1-1
CASSPFIDGETQYF,TRBV18,TRBJ2-5
CASSLGAGNYEQYF,TRBV5-5,TRBJ2-7
CASSESLSYGYTF,TRBV6-1,TRBJ1-2
CAIGQENTEAFF,TRBV10-3,TRBJ1-1
CASSSGQGNIQYF,TRBV11-3,TRBJ2-4
CSARNQGCYTF,TRBV20-1,TRBJ1-2
CAWSVDANQPQHF,TRBV30,TRBJ1-5
CAWTLNTEAFF,TRBV30,TRBJ1-1